These 26 T cell receptor beta chains originate from one sample sequenced in a study of regulatory T cells in long-lasting Graves disease (dated by TCRdb to the early 2020s). Library creation used multiplex PCR. The sequencing machine was an Illumina HiSeq 4000. iRepertoire HTBI primers and Arm-PCR amplification of CDR3 regions were used to construct TCR beta libraries. TCRdb cleaned the public reads at Q25 with fastp, built clones with MiXCR and kept in-frame beta chains. For every CDR3 protein sequence, its rows merge into one entry that carries the most common genes and DNA. This sample lists roughly 320,000 distinct CDR3 sequences; approximately 15% were detected once. The ten biggest clones cover roughly 27% of the sample. The time point label for this specimen denotes: newly diagnosed GD, antithyroid drugs for less than 3 months. For both TCR sequencing and RNA sequencing, RNA was extracted from PBMCs in TRIzol.

This sample also belongs to another study, concerning T cells in Graves' hyperthyroidism and ophthalmopathy.

Material: peripheral blood mononuclear cells (PBMCs), obtained at new diagnosis, from a patient treated with antithyroid drugs. The receptors originated from a man aged 40-55 years with Graves disease. Donor details come from another sample of the same person, matched by shared clones.

V gene TRBV14 combines with J gene TRBJ2-1; D perhaps matches TRBD2 (6 bases). The germline CDR1 and CDR2 sequences are SGHDN and FVKESK. CDR3 length equals 16 residues. V lost 0 bases to trimming and J lost 4 bases, with 13 bases between them. CDR3 DNA sequence: TGTGCCAGCAGCCAAGATTGGGACTCAACTTACAATGAGCAGTTCTTC. This gives the protein CASSQDWDSTYNEQFF. Using reference TRBV14 and TRBJ2-1 for the parts outside the CDR3, the full variable domain is EAGVTQFPSHSVIEKGQTVTLRCDPISGHDNLYWYRRVMGKEIKFLLHFVKESKQDESGMPNNRFLAERTGGTYSTLKVQPAELEDSGVYFCASSQDWDSTYNEQFFGPGTRLTVL.

This clonotype was counted ten times or more. This chain uses TRBV9 with TRBJ2-3; D is perhaps TRBD2 (6 bases). From germline, CDR1 is SGDLS and CDR2 YYNGEE. V lost 3 bases, J lost 2 bases, and 10 bases lay in between. This CDR3 comprises 14 residues. CDR3 nucleotide sequence: TGTGCCAGCAGCGCGGGACTTTCCACAGATACGCAGTATTTT. Its translation is CASSAGLSTDTQYF.

In DNA, the CDR3 is TGTGCCAGCAGCGTGGACGGTAGCAATCAGCCCCAGCATTTT. It specifies CASSVDGSNQPQHF. This sequence joins TRBV5-4 and TRBJ1-5; no definite D call. Per germline, CDR1 SGHNT and CDR2 YYREEE (reference sequence). CDR3 length equals 14 residues. The V end lost 4 bases, the J end lost 0 bases, and 8 bases lay between the germline ends.

This clonotype has at least ten counts. This chain links TRBV19 with TRBJ2-3; 7 positions match TRBD1. The V gene end was trimmed by 6 bases and the J gene end by 3 bases; junction bases not matched to a gene: 12. Germline CDR1 is LNHDA and CDR2 is SQIVND (reference sequence). The CDR3 is 16 amino acids. CDR3 sequence: CASRHNNRGVTDTQYF. The CDR3 nucleotides read TGTGCCAGTAGGCATAACAACAGGGGAGTTACAGATACGCAGTATTTT.

The chain has TRBV2 and TRBJ1-5; possibly TRBD1 for D (6 bases). This CDR3 has 16 residues. CDR1 and CDR2 (germline): SNHLY, FYNNEI. V dropped 3 bases and J dropped 4 bases, with 16 bases sitting between them. Here the CDR3 reads CASSEYGGRGNQPQHF. The CDR3 bases are TGTGCCAGCAGTGAGTATGGGGGGCGAGGAAATCAGCCCCAGCATTTT.

This clonotype was seen only once. One base away lies a much larger clone, so this may be a sequencing read error. The CDR3 sequence: CASSLVVGGMPLHF. The CDR3 region has the DNA TGCGCCAGCAGTTTGGTCGTCGGGGGGATGCCCCTCCACTTT. The gene calls are TRBV4-1 and TRBJ1-6, with D tentatively TRBD1 (5 bases). Between the trimmed V and J ends, which lost 6 bases and 13 bases, there was a span of 19 bases. Germline V gives CDR1 MGHRA, CDR2 YSYEKL. This CDR3 is 14 amino acids long.

The chain has TRBV4-1 and TRBJ2-4; perhaps D is TRBD1 or TRBD2 (6 bases each). V was shortened by 2 bases and J by 3 bases, with 17 bases between the two germline ends. The CDR3 runs 17 residues. Germline assignment: CDR1 MGHRA and CDR2 YSYEKL. CDR3 sequence: CASSQLFGGRDKNIQYF. The CDR3, as DNA: TGCGCCAGCAGCCAACTATTCGGGGGCCGCGACAAAAACATTCAGTACTTC.

The genes are TRBV5-1 and TRBJ1-3, with TRBD1 identical over 10 bases. Trimming at V came to 4 bases and at J to 4 bases, leaving 8 bases not matched to a gene. CDR3 length: 16 amino acids. CDR1 and CDR2 (germline): SGHRS, YFSETQ. In DNA form, the CDR3 reads TGCGCCAGCAGCCCGGGACAGGGGAACGGAGGAAACACCATATATTTT. Residues: CASSPGQGNGGNTIYF.

This chain uses TRBV11-3 with TRBJ1-2; a weak D match, TRBD1 (6 bases). Germline V gene sequence: CDR1 SGHNT, CDR2 YENEEA. V shed 3 bases and J shed 5 bases, with 10 bases lying between them. The CDR3 runs 13 residues. The CDR3 DNA follows: TGTGCCAGCAGCTTCGACAGGCAGTATGGCTACACCTTC. Amino acid sequence: CASSFDRQYGYTF. Filled out from reference TRBV11-3 and TRBJ1-2, the complete variable domain reads EAGVVQSPRYKIIEKKQPVAFWCNPISGHNTLYWYLQNLGQGPELLIRYENEEAVDDSQLPKDRFSAERLKGVDSTLKIQPAELGDSAVYLCASSFDRQYGYTFGSGTRLTVV.

The J gene is TRBJ1-1, the V gene TRBV10-2, with D perhaps matching TRBD1 (5 bases). Trimming shortened V by 1 base and J by 0 bases, and 12 bases separated the two germline ends. CDR1 is WSHSY, CDR2 SAAADI, per germline. This CDR3 has 16 residues. In nucleotides, the CDR3 is TGCGCCAGCAGTGAGTGGGGGGGAGGGATGAACACTGAAGCTTTCTTT. Translated, it gives CASSEWGGGMNTEAFF.

This clonotype came up a few times. This CDR3 fails to terminate in the conserved phenylalanine or tryptophan, so it likely reflects a read error. V and J are TRBV6-2 or TRBV6-3 and TRBJ2-1; D unclear. The CDR3 has 14 residues. Germline V gives CDR1 MNHEY, CDR2 SVGEGT. Deletions cut 4 bases from V and 5 bases from J, with 12 bases between. The CDR3 DNA sequence: TGTGCCAGCAGTTTAGGGCCCGCACACAATGAGCAGTTCCTC. Its protein product is CASSLGPAHNEQFL.

The chain links TRBV20-1 to TRBJ1-5; tentative D call: TRBD1 (5 bases). CDR3 length equals 14 residues. Germline assignment: CDR1 DFQATT and CDR2 SNEGSKA (reference sequence). Trimming took 0 bases from V and 4 from J, leaving 10 bases between them. The CDR3 DNA follows: TGCAGTGCTAGAGATCGCGGGGGGAATCAGCCCCAGCATTTT. Translation gives CSARDRGGNQPQHF.

This clonotype was counted at least ten times. V and J are TRBV12-3 or TRBV12-4 and TRBJ1-4, with D maybe TRBD1 (6 bases). This CDR3 comprises 14 residues. V lost 6 bases, J lost 8 bases, and 16 bases lay in between. Here the CDR3 reads CASSPWGAREKLFF. DNA for the CDR3: TGTGCCAGCAGCCCGTGGGGGGCGCGAGAAAAACTGTTTTTT.

This clonotype was observed a handful of times. J is TRBJ1-4 and V is TRBV18; TRBD1 might be the D (6 bases). The germline V gene encodes CDR1 KGHSH and CDR2 LQKENI. This CDR3 spans 16 amino acids. V gave up 3 bases and J gave up 6 bases, with 17 bases separating them. CDR3 sequence reads: CASSPPRTDGYEKLFF. CDR3 in DNA: TGTGCCAGCTCACCCCCGAGGACAGACGGATATGAAAAACTGTTTTTT.

The chain joins TRBV28 to TRBJ2-2; D is undetermined. The CDR3 is 14 residues long. Trimming cost V 3 bases and J 3 bases, with 8 bases left between them. The germline CDR1 and CDR2 sequences are MDHEN and SYDVKM. CDR3 sequence: CASSLISHTGELFF. The CDR3 DNA is TGTGCCAGCAGTTTGATTTCGCACACCGGGGAGCTGTTTTTT. The whole variable domain, remainder taken from reference TRBV28 and TRBJ2-2, is DVKVTQSSRYLVKRTGEKVFLECVQDMDHENMFWYRQDPGLGLRLIYFSYDVKMKEKGDIPEGYSVSREKKERFSLILESASTNQTSMYLCASSLISHTGELFFGEGSRLTVL.

This clonotype was picked up many times. The J gene is TRBJ2-3, the V gene TRBV3-1; D may correspond to TRBD1 or TRBD2 (5 bases each). V was trimmed by 2 bases and J by 6 bases, leaving 12 bases between them. CDR1 and CDR2 (germline): LGHDT, YNNKEL (reference sequence). The CDR3 covers 14 residues. The CDR3 reads CASSQMGVRDTQYF. For the CDR3, the DNA is TGTGCCAGCAGCCAAATGGGGGTTCGGGATACGCAGTATTTT.

This chain connects TRBV5-1 to TRBJ2-7; maybe TRBD2 (6 bases). Germline V CDR1 and CDR2: SGHRS, YFSETQ. Trimming left V 7 bases short and J 3 bases short, with 17 bases between. The CDR3 consists of 14 residues. CDR3 in amino acids: CASSRAVSGYEQYF. CDR3 coding DNA: TGCGCCAGCTCCCGGGCTGTTAGCGGCTACGAGCAGTACTTC.

At least ten counts were recorded for this clonotype. The chain joins TRBV11-3 to TRBJ2-5; TRBD2 is a possible D gene (6 bases). The germline V gene encodes CDR1 SGHNT and CDR2 YENEEA. V lost 1 base to trimming and J lost 5 bases, with 11 bases between them. The CDR3 is 14 residues long. The CDR3 bases are TGTGCCAGCAGCTTAGGCGGGGCAAGGGAGACCCAGTACTTC. This translates into CASSLGGARETQYF.

This clonotype was counted only a few times. The chain is built from TRBV10-3 and TRBJ2-1; 12 nucleotides align to TRBD2. The germline V gene has CDR1 ENHRY and CDR2 SYGVKD. The trim removed 6 bases at V and 4 bases at J, leaving 7 bases unmatched. The CDR3 loop spans 16 amino acids. CDR3 sequence (DNA): TGTGCCATCAGGGTGACTAGCGGGGGCCTTTACAATGAGCAGTTCTTC. Protein product: CAIRVTSGGLYNEQFF.

In its sample, this clonotype was seen many times. The V call is TRBV6-1, the J call TRBJ1-4, with 8 bases that match TRBD1. J gave up 5 bases and V 7 bases, and 6 bases lay outside the gene matches. The CDR3 length is 14 residues. Germline CDR1 reads MNHNS; CDR2 reads SASEGT. The chain's CDR3 is CASTKTGANEKLFF. CDR3 in DNA: TGTGCCAGCACCAAGACAGGGGCCAATGAAAAACTGTTTTTT.

This clonotype was detected ten times or more. This chain connects TRBV3-1 to TRBJ1-2; 8 bases line up with TRBD1. There are 15 residues in the CDR3. Trimming at V came to 4 bases and at J to 4 bases, leaving 8 bases not matched to a gene. The germline V gene has CDR1 LGHDT and CDR2 YNNKEL (reference sequence). The CDR3 sequence is CASSRRAGGPYGYTF. The DNA of the CDR3 is TGTGCCAGCAGCCGTCGGGCAGGGGGCCCCTATGGCTACACCTTC.

Details on this clonotype: This may come from a read error, since a much larger clone is one base off. The chain employs TRBV7-6 and TRBJ2-7; 7 positions agree with TRBD1. Germline loops: CDR1 SGHVS, CDR2 FNYEAQ. The CDR3 spans 13 residues. V lost 5 bases to trimming and J lost 0 bases; unmatched junction nucleotides: 1. CDR3 nucleotides: TGTGCCAGCAGCGGGGACAGCTCCTACGAGCAGTACTTC. It translates to CASSGDSSYEQYF.

This clonotype was seen many times. The J gene is TRBJ1-1, the V gene TRBV5-1; TRBD1 aligns across 9 bases. Germline V gene data show CDR1 as SGHRS and CDR2 as YFSETQ. With 1 base clipped from V and 1 base from J, the junction kept 5 bases outside the gene matches. The CDR3 runs to 16 residues. CDR3 DNA: TGCGCCAGCAGCTTGAACCCGGGACAGGGGAACACTGAAGCTTTCTTT. Encoded protein: CASSLNPGQGNTEAFF. The complete variable domain, with remaining parts taken from reference TRBV5-1 and TRBJ1-1, reads KAGVTQTPRYLIKTRGQQVTLSCSPISGHRSVSWYQQTPGQGLQFLFEYFSETQRNKGNFPGRFSGRQFSNSRSEMNVSTLELGDSALYLCASSLNPGQGNTEAFFGQGTRLTVV.

This clonotype was seen repeatedly, ten times or more. The chain joins TRBV20-1 to TRBJ2-2; D possibly corresponds to TRBD2 (6 bases). Germline CDR1 is DFQATT and CDR2 is SNEGSKA (reference sequence). The CDR3 runs to 19 residues. Trimming shortened V by 1 base and J by 5 bases, and 26 bases separated the two germline ends. DNA for the CDR3: TGCAGTGCTAGAGTACGACCGGGACTCTCGGTAGGAGGGACCGGGGAGCTGTTTTTT. It is translated as CSARVRPGLSVGGTGELFF.

In its sample, this clonotype was seen many times. V and J are TRBV18 and TRBJ2-7; 13 bases agree with TRBD2. Trimming at V came to 2 bases and at J to 2 bases, leaving 0 bases not matched to a gene. The length of the CDR3 is 15 residues. Per the germline V gene, CDR1 is KGHSH and CDR2 is LQKENI. The CDR3 is CASSPTSGGAYEQYF. DNA of the CDR3: TGTGCCAGCTCACCAACTAGCGGGGGGGCCTACGAGCAGTACTTC.

This chain connects TRBV6-1 to TRBJ2-7, with D perhaps given as TRBD1 or TRBD2 (5 bases each). Trimming pared 8 bases from V and 0 bases from J, leaving 17 bases between. The germline gives CDR1 MNHNS, CDR2 SASEGT. The CDR3 sequence is 15 residues long. CDR3 sequence reads: CASVHRGDPSYEQYF. In nucleotides, the CDR3 is TGTGCCAGCGTACATCGAGGGGACCCCTCCTACGAGCAGTACTTC.